These T cell receptor beta chains were read from a single sample in a study of CD8+CD57+ T cells in acquired aplastic anemia. TCRdb analysed the reads with MiXCR anew, one entry per CDR3 protein. The sample yields about 160,000 distinct CDR3 sequences, around 48% seen once. Material for sequencing was sorted CD4+, CD8+, or CD8+CD57+ T cells (not recorded which) from PBMCs. The receptors originated from a human donor with aplastic anemia. Each CDR3 is given with its conserved first and last residue. A D gene is named only where the DNA matches it firmly. The size field is filled for only some rows; it gives once, few, many or a size class.

clone size,J gene,D gene,V gene,CDR3 DNA,CDR3 protein
NA,TRBJ1-2,NA,TRBV7-9,TGTGCCAGCAGCTTCGGCAGAAACGATGGCTACACCTTC,CASSFGRNDGYTF
NA,TRBJ2-7,NA,TRBV25-1,TGTGCCAGCAGTGAGGGTTTCGAGCAGTACTTC,CASSEGFEQYF
NA,TRBJ2-5,TRBD2,TRBV2,TGTGCCAGCAGGCCGCGGGGCGGGGGTTATGAGACCCAGTACTTC,CASRPRGGGYETQYF
NA,TRBJ1-3,NA,TRBV15,TGTGCCACCAGCAGCCGTCAGGGGTTGAGAAACACCATATATTTT,CATSSRQGLRNTIYF
many,TRBJ2-7,TRBD2,TRBV27,TGTGCCAGCAGTTCGGGACTAACGCTTGACGAGCAGTACTTC,CASSSGLTLDEQYF
many,TRBJ2-2,NA,TRBV20-1,TGCAGTGTTATCGACACCGGGGAGCTGTTTTTT,CSVIDTGELFF
few,TRBJ2-3,TRBD2,TRBV20-1,TGCAGTGCTAGACTAGCGGGAGAGGGAGATACGCAGTATTTT,CSARLAGEGDTQYF
many,TRBJ2-7,NA,TRBV2,TGTGCCAGCAGTGAAAGGGACCCGGGACTTGCCTACGAGCAGTACTTC,CASSERDPGLAYEQYF
NA,TRBJ1-2,TRBD1,TRBV5-1,TGCGCCAGCAGCTTGGGACAGGGGGTTAACTATGGCTACACCTTC,CASSLGQGVNYGYTF
many,TRBJ1-5,NA,TRBV2,TGTGCCAGCAGTGAGACAGTCCCCCTATATCGTCAGCCCCAGCATTTT,CASSETVPLYRQPQHF
few,TRBJ2-7,TRBD2,TRBV30,TGTGCCTGGAGTCCCCTAGCGGGTTCCTACGAGCAGTACTTC,CAWSPLAGSYEQYF
many,TRBJ2-6,NA,TRBV7-8,TGTGCCAGCAGCTTAGCGCGCAAAGGGACCCTCCGGGCCAACGTCCTGACTTTC,CASSLARKGTLRANVLTF
NA,TRBJ1-1,NA,TRBV12-3/TRBV12-4,TGTGCCAGCAGTTTAGAGGGGGTCTCTGAAGCTTCCTTT,CASSLEGVSEASF
NA,TRBJ1-6,NA,TRBV19,TGTGCCAGTAAAGGACTGTTTGGGGGTATCGAGAATTCACCCCTCCACTTT,CASKGLFGGIENSPLHF
many,TRBJ2-3,NA,TRBV2,TGTGCCAGCCGAGGCAGGGGGGGAGATACGCAGTATTTT,CASRGRGGDTQYF
NA,TRBJ2-5,NA,TRBV15,TGTGCCACCAGCAGAGGGCAGGGCCGACAGTACTTC,CATSRGQGRQYF
NA,TRBJ2-2,NA,TRBV5-4,TGTGCCAGCAGCAGGCCCGCCGGGGAGCTGTTTTTT,CASSRPAGELFF
NA,TRBJ2-1,TRBD2,TRBV10-3,TGTGCCACCGAAGCGGGAACTCACAATGAGCAGTCCTTC,CATEAGTHNEQSF
NA,TRBJ1-5,NA,TRBV12-3/TRBV12-4,TGTGCCAGCAGTTCCGGGACAAGGCGCAATCAGCCCCAGCATTTT,CASSSGTRRNQPQHF
many,TRBJ1-5,NA,TRBV9,TGTGCCAGCAGCGTAGATGGAGGGAATCAGCCCCAGCATTTT,CASSVDGGNQPQHF
NA,TRBJ1-1,NA,TRBV2,TGTGCCAGCAGTGGGACGCCAAGAACTGAAGCTTTCTTT,CASSGTPRTEAFF
once,TRBJ2-3,TRBD1,TRBV11-2,TGTGCCAGCAGCCCCCGACAGGGAACGGGCGATACGCAGTATTTT,CASSPRQGTGDTQYF
many,TRBJ2-5,NA,TRBV12-3/TRBV12-4,TGTGCCAGCAGAGGCGGGCAAGAGACCCAGTACTTC,CASRGGQETQYF
NA,TRBJ1-4,NA,TRBV19,TGTGCCAGTAGTATAGGTGTCCCCGCAACTAATGAAAAACTGTTTTTT,CASSIGVPATNEKLFF
NA,TRBJ1-2,NA,TRBV3-1,TGTGCCAGCAGCCAGGGGGGTCCTCTCCTCACCTTC,CASSQGGPLLTF